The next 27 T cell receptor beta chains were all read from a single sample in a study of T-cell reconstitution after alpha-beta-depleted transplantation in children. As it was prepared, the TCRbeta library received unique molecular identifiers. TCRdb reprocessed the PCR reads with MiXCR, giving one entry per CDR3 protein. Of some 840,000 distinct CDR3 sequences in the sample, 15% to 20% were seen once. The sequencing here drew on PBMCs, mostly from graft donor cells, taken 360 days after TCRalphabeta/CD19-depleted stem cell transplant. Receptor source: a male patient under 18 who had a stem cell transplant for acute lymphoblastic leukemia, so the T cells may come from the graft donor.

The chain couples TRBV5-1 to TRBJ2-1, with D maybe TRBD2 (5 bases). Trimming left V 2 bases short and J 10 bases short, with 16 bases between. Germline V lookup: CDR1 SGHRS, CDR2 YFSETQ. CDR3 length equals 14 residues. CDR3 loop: CASSFRTPIGEQFF. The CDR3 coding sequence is TGCGCCAGCAGCTTTAGGACTCCCATCGGCGAGCAGTTCTTC.

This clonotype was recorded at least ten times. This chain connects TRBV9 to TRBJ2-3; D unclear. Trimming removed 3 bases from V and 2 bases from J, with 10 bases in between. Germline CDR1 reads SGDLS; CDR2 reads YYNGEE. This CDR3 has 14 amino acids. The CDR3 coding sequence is TGTGCCAGCAGCGCACAACCTCACACAGATACGCAGTATTTT. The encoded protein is CASSAQPHTDTQYF.

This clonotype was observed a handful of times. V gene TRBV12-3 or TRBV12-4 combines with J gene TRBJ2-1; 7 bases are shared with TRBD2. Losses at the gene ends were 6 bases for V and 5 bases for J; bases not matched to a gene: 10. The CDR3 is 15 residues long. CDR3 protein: CASSVLAQINNEQFF. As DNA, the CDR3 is TGTGCCAGCAGCGTACTAGCGCAGATTAACAATGAGCAGTTCTTC.

CDR3 residues: CASSVAHSSSYEQYF. CDR3 DNA: TGTGCCAGCAGCGTAGCCCACAGTAGCTCCTACGAGCAGTACTTC. J is TRBJ2-7 and V is TRBV9; no clear D. CDR3 length: 15 residues. Germline V gives CDR1 SGDLS, CDR2 YYNGEE. The V end was cut by 0 bases, the J end by 0 bases, with 10 bases between.

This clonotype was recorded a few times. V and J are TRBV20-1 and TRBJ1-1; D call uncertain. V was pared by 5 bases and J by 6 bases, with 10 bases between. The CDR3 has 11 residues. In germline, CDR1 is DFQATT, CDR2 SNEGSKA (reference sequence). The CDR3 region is CSAPVFPEAFF. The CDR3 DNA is TGCAGTGCTCCCGTCTTTCCTGAAGCTTTCTTT.

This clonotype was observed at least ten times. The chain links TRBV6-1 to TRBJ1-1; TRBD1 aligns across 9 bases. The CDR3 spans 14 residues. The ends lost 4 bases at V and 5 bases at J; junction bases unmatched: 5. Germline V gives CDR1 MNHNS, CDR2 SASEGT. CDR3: CASSAQGARTEAFF. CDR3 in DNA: TGTGCCAGCAGTGCACAGGGGGCGCGAACTGAAGCTTTCTTT.

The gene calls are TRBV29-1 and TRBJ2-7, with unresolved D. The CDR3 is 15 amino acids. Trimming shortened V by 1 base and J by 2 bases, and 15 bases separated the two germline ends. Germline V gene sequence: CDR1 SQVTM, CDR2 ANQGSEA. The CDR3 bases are TGCAGCGTTGAAGGGTCGCCGACCCATACCTACGAGCAGTACTTC. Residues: CSVEGSPTHTYEQYF.

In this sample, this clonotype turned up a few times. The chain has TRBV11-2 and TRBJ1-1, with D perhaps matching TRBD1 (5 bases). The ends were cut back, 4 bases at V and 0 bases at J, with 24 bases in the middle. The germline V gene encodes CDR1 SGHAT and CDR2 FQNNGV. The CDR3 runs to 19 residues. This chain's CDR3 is CASSSLARGPSSVNTEAFF. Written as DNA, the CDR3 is TGTGCCAGCAGCTCCCTGGCCCGGGGACCGTCCAGCGTGAACACTGAAGCTTTCTTT.

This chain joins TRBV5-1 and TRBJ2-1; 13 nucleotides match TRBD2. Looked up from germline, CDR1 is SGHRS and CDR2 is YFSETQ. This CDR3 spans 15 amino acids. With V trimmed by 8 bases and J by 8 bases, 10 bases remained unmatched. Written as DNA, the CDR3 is TGCGCCAGTCGACTAGCGGGAGGAAGAGGGGATGAGCAGTTCTTC. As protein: CASRLAGGRGDEQFF.

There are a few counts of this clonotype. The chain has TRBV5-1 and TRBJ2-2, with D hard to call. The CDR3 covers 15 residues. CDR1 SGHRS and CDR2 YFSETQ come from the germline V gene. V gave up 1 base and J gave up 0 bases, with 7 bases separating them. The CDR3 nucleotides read TGCGCCAGCAGCTTGTCCGTGGCGAACACCGGGGAGCTGTTTTTT. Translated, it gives CASSLSVANTGELFF.

CDR3 coding DNA: TGTGCCAGCAGGGCCCGATCAGGACCCTACGAGCAGTACTTC. Translated: CASRARSGPYEQYF. The V and J genes are TRBV6-1 and TRBJ2-7, with D unclear. The CDR3 covers 14 residues. Germline-derived CDR1 and CDR2 are MNHNS and SASEGT. The V end was cut by 6 bases, the J end by 2 bases, with 14 bases between.

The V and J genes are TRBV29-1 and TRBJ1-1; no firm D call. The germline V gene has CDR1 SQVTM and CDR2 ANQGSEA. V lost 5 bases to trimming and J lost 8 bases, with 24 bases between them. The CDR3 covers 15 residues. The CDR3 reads CSVNRPRTGGREAFF. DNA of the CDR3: TGCAGCGTTAATCGCCCTCGGACGGGCGGTAGAGAAGCTTTCTTT.

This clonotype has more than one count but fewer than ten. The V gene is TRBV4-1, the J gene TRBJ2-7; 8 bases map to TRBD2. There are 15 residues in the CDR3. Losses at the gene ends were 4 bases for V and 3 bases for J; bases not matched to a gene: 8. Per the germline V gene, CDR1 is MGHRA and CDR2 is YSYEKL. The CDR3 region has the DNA TGCGCCAGCAGCCGCACTGCTGGGACTAGCTACGAGCAGTACTTC. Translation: CASSRTAGTSYEQYF.

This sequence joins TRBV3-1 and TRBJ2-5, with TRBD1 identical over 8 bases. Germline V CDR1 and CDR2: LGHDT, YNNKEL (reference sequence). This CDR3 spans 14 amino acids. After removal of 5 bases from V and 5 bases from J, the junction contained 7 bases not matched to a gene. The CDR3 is CASSDRTGRETQYF. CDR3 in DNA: TGTGCCAGCAGCGATCGGACAGGGAGGGAGACCCAGTACTTC.

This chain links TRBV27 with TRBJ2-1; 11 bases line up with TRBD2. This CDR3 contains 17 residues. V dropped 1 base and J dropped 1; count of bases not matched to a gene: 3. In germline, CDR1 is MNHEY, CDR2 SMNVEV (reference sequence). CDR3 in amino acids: CASSLYTSGSSYNEQFF. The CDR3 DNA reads TGTGCCAGCAGTTTATACACTAGCGGGAGTTCCTACAATGAGCAGTTCTTC.

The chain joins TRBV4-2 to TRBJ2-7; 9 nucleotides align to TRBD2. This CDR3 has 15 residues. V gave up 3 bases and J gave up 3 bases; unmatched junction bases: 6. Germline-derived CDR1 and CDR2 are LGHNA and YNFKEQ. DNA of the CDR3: TGTGCCAGCAGCCAGTTTAGCGGGAGTGGCTACGAGCAGTACTTC. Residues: CASSQFSGSGYEQYF.

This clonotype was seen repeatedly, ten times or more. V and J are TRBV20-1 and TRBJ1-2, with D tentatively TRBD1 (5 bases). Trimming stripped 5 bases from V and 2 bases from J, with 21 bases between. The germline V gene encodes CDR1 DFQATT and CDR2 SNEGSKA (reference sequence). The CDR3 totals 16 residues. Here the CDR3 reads CSAPKPARGPNYGYTF. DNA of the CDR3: TGCAGTGCTCCTAAGCCGGCCCGGGGCCCAAACTATGGCTACACCTTC.

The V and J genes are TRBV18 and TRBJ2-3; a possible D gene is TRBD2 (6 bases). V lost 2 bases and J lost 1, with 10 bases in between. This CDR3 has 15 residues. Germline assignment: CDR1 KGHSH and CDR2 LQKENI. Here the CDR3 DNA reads TGTGCCAGCTCACCAGCGGGATTGGGCACAGATACGCAGTATTTT. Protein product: CASSPAGLGTDTQYF.

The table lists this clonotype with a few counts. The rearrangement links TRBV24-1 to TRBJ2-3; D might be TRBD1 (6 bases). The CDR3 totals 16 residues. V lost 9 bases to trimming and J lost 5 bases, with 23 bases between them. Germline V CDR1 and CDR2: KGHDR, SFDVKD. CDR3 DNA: TGTGCCACCCGAGGGGCCCGGACAGAAGTCCTAGATACGCAGTATTTT. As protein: CATRGARTEVLDTQYF.

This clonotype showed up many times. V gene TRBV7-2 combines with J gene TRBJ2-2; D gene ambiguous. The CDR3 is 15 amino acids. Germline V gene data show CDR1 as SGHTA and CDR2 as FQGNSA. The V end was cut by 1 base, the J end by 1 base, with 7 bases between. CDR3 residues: CASSLVVLNTGELFF. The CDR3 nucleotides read TGTGCCAGCAGCTTAGTGGTTCTGAACACCGGGGAGCTGTTTTTT.

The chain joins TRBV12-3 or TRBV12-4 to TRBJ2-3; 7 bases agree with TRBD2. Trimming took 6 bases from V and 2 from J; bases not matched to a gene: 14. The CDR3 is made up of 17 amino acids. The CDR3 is CASSPGGPSGNTDTQYF. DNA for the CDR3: TGTGCCAGCAGCCCAGGCGGCCCTAGCGGTAACACAGATACGCAGTATTTT.

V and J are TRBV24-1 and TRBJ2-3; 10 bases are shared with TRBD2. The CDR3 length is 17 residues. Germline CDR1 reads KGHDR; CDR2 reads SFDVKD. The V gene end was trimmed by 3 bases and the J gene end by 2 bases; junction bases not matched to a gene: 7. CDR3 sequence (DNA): TGTGCCACCAGTGATCCTAGACTAGCGGGCCTCACAGATACGCAGTATTTT. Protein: CATSDPRLAGLTDTQYF.

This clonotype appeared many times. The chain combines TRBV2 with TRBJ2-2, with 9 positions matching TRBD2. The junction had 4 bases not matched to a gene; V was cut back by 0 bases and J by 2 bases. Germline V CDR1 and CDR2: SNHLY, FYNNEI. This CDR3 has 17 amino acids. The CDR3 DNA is TGTGCCAGCAGTGAAGCGCCTAGCGGGGTTAACACCGGGGAGCTGTTTTTT. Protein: CASSEAPSGVNTGELFF.

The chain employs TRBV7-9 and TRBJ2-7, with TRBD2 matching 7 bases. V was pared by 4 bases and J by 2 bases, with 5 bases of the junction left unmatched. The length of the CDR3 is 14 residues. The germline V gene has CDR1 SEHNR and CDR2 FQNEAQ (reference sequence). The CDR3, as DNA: TGTGCCAGCAGCTCATCCGGGGGGACCTACGAGCAGTACTTC. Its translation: CASSSSGGTYEQYF.

The CDR3 DNA follows: TGTGCCAGCAGTGACCCTTGGACAAGAGGCTACACCTTC. As protein: CASSDPWTRGYTF. The V and J genes are TRBV6-4 and TRBJ1-2; D possibly corresponds to TRBD1 (5 bases). The CDR3 contains 13 residues. CDR1 MRHNA and CDR2 SNTAGT come from the germline V gene. The V and J ends lost 2 bases and 8 bases respectively, with 12 bases between them.

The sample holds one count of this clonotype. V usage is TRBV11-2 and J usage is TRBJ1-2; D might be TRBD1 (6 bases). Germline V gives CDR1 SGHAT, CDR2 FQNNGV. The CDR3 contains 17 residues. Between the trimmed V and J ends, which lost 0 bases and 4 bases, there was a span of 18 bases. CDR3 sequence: CASSLEKRQGRSYGYTF. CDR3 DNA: TGTGCCAGCAGCTTAGAGAAGCGCCAGGGGCGCTCCTATGGCTACACCTTC.

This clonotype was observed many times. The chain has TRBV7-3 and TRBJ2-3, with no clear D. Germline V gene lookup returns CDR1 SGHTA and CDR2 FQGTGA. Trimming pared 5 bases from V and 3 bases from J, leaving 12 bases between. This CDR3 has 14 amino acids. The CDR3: CASSLLSGTDTQYF. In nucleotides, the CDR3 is TGTGCCAGCAGCCTTCTGTCCGGGACAGATACGCAGTATTTT.